The rows below give T cell receptor beta chains drawn from one sample of a study of PD-L1 blockade in urothelial cancer. TCRdb keeps only in-frame clones here, not all; method: immunoSEQ multiplex PCR. The repertoire includes tens of thousands of clones, around three quarters of them detected once, and approximately 3.3% sits in the top ten. The sequences come from PBMCs, collected around atezolizumab (anti-PD-L1) treatment. The receptors derive from a man between 65 and 85 years old with urothelial cancer. The CDR3 runs from the conserved cysteine through the conserved F or W. Fields, in order: V gene, D gene, J gene, clone size, CDR3 DNA, CDR3 protein. A D gene is named only where the DNA matches it firmly. Where a row states a size, it is once, few, many or the class of an expanded clone; other rows omit it.

TRBV5-1	TRBD2	TRBJ2-3	.	TGCGCCAGCTTGGGGACTAGCGGGGGGATTGGAGATACGCAGTATTTT	CASLGTSGGIGDTQYF
TRBV28	TRBD2	TRBJ2-7	.	TGTGCCAGCAGTTCCCCGAGCGGGAGGTCGTATGAGCAGTACTTC	CASSSPSGRSYEQYF
TRBV4-2	TRBD1	TRBJ2-5	.	TGTGCCAGCAGCCTGACTACAGGGGCAGAGACCCAGTACTTC	CASSLTTGAETQYF
TRBV11-1	.	TRBJ1-1	.	TGTGCCAGCAGCCTACAGGGAGGGCACACTGAAGCTTTCTTT	CASSLQGGHTEAFF
TRBV4-2	TRBD1	TRBJ2-7	.	TGTGCCAGCAGCCGCCGACAGGGGACCTACGAGCAGTACTTC	CASSRRQGTYEQYF
TRBV23-1	.	TRBJ1-5	few	TGCGCCAGCAGTCCCCCAGGGGTTCAGCCCCAGCATTTT	CASSPPGVQPQHF
TRBV6-5	TRBD1	TRBJ1-5	.	TGTGCCAGCAGTCAGACAGGGGATCAGCCCCAGCATTTT	CASSQTGDQPQHF
TRBV7-2	.	TRBJ2-3	.	TGTGCCAGCAGGGTTGCGGCCACAGATACGCAGTATTTT	CASRVAATDTQYF
TRBV2	.	TRBJ2-5	.	TGTGCCAGCAGTGGCACCCTAAAAGAGACCCAGTACTTC	CASSGTLKETQYF
TRBV11-2	TRBD1	TRBJ1-6	few	TGTGCCAGCAGCTTATACGGGACAGGCTATTCACCCCTCCACTTT	CASSLYGTGYSPLHF
TRBV5-1	.	TRBJ2-5	.	TGCGCCAGCAGCTCAACGGGAGGACTAGGGGGGGAGACCCAGTACTTC	CASSSTGGLGGETQYF
TRBV19	TRBD2	TRBJ2-1	.	TGTGCCAGTAGTATAGCTACAGCGGGGCGCTACAATGAGCAGTTCTTC	CASSIATAGRYNEQFF
TRBV6-5	.	TRBJ1-2	.	TGTGCCAGCCGCTTAGGCAGGGCGCATCTTGGCTACACCTTC	CASRLGRAHLGYTF
TRBV6-5	TRBD1	TRBJ2-7	.	TGTGCCGTCCTTGGGACAGGGAAAGGAGGCGAGCAGTACTTC	CAVLGTGKGGEQYF
TRBV20-1	.	TRBJ1-1	few	TGCAGTGCAGGACAGAACACTGAAGCTTTCTTT	CSAGQNTEAFF
TRBV27	TRBD2	TRBJ2-3	.	TGTGCCAGCAGTTGGCTAGCGGGAGTCGGCCGGCCAGATACGCAGTATTTT	CASSWLAGVGRPDTQYF
TRBV12-5	TRBD2	TRBJ2-7	.	TGTGCTAGTGGAGGATGGACGGGGCGGGAGGGCACTGAGCAGTACTTC	CASGGWTGREGTEQYF
TRBV9	TRBD2	TRBJ2-1	few	TGTGCCAGCAGCTTGACTAGCGGCCTTCCGTCGTTCTTC	CASSLTSGLPSFF
TRBV18	TRBD2	TRBJ2-1	few	TGTGCCAGCTCACGGCGGGGGGGGTACAATGAGCAGTTCTTC	CASSRRGGYNEQFF
TRBV11-2	TRBD2	TRBJ2-5	.	TGTGCCAGCAGCGGACTAGGACTCCGGGAGACCCAGTACTTC	CASSGLGLRETQYF